This is a list of T cell receptor beta chains from one sample in a study of CD8+ T cells in alopecia areata. Sequenced by immunoSEQ multiplex PCR; TCRdb stores in-frame clones only, minus some. The data show roughly 200,000 clones, with approximately 53% seen just once and about 5.3% held by the top ten. Material for sequencing was CD8+ T cells sorted from blood. Receptors were obtained from a human donor in good health. Both conserved end residues are part of each CDR3. Each record gives: clone size, D gene, J gene, V gene, CDR3 DNA, CDR3 protein. The D gene is left open where the match is weak. Only some rows state a clone size, as once, few, many or a class for expanded clones.

>.|.|TRBJ2-2|TRBV6-6
TGTGCCAGCATTTTACCAGGCGGGGAGCTGTTTTTT
CASILPGGELFF
>.|.|TRBJ2-3|TRBV5-6
TGTGCCAGCAGCCTGCAATCTAGCACAGATACGCAGTATTTT
CASSLQSSTDTQYF
>few|.|TRBJ1-1|TRBV4-1
TGCGCCAGCAGCCAAGATACAGGTGAAGCTTTCTTT
CASSQDTGEAFF
>once|.|TRBJ1-1|TRBV27
TGTGCCAGCAGTTTTGGGCGAGGGAACACTGAAGCTTTCTTT
CASSFGRGNTEAFF
>.|TRBD1|TRBJ2-3|TRBV27
TGTGCCACCATCGGACAGGGGAGAAACACAGATACGCAGTATTTT
CATIGQGRNTDTQYF
>.|.|TRBJ1-2|TRBV5-4
TGTGCCAGCAGCCCCCTAGGCCACTATGGCTACACCTTC
CASSPLGHYGYTF
>.|.|TRBJ2-7|TRBV4-1
TGCGCCAGCAGCCAAGCAACAGGGTTCGACGAGCAGTACTTC
CASSQATGFDEQYF
>once|.|TRBJ1-2|TRBV25-1
TGTGCCAGCAGTGATACCCGAGTTAACGGCTACACCTTC
CASSDTRVNGYTF
>.|TRBD1|TRBJ2-7|TRBV7-6
TGTGCCAGCAGCCCTGGACAGGCTAGCTCCTACGAGCAGTACTTC
CASSPGQASSYEQYF
>.|.|TRBJ1-1|TRBV6-6
TGTGCCAGCAGTTACTCCGACACTGAAGCTTTCTTT
CASSYSDTEAFF
>.|.|TRBJ2-2|TRBV6-5
TGTGCCAGCAGTTATGGGAACACGAACACCGGGGAGCTGTTTTTT
CASSYGNTNTGELFF
>few|.|TRBJ2-1|TRBV5-6
TGTGCCAGCACGAAGGGGGCGTATAGCGGCCCCGAGCAGTTCTTC
CASTKGAYSGPEQFF
>.|TRBD1|TRBJ1-5|TRBV30
TGTGCCTGGCCCTTTGGACAGGGGGCGGGCGGCAATCAGCCCCAGCATTTT
CAWPFGQGAGGNQPQHF
>.|TRBD1|TRBJ1-3|TRBV6-5
TGTGCCAGCAGTTACGAGCGGACAGGCTCTGGAAACACCATATATTTT
CASSYERTGSGNTIYF
>.|.|TRBJ1-1|TRBV5-1
TGCGCCAGCAGCTTGGCCGGTTACACTGAAGCTTTCTTT
CASSLAGYTEAFF
>.|.|TRBJ2-1|TRBV25-1
TGTGCCAGCAGTGATGGTGGGGGTTACAATGAGCAGTTCTTC
CASSDGGGYNEQFF
>.|.|TRBJ1-5|TRBV27
TGTGCCAGCAGTTTGTCAGGGAAGGATCAGCCCCAGCATTTT
CASSLSGKDQPQHF
>few|.|TRBJ2-6|TRBV7-9
TGTGCCAGCAGTCTGACGGGGCCTGGGGCCAACGTCCTGACTTTC
CASSLTGPGANVLTF
>.|TRBD1|TRBJ2-1|TRBV18
TGTGCCAGCTCATCGGGACAGGGAATTGGCAATGAGCAGTTCTTC
CASSSGQGIGNEQFF
>.|.|TRBJ1-3|TRBV29-1
TGCAGCGTTGTCTCAGGTTCTTTCTCTGGAAACACCATATATTTT
CSVVSGSFSGNTIYF
>few|.|TRBJ1-6|TRBV2
TGTGCCAGCAGCCCCGGGACCTTGAATTCACCCCTCCACTTT
CASSPGTLNSPLHF
>few|.|TRBJ2-5|TRBV7-9
TGTGCCAGCAGCTCCCCCAGCCAGGAGACCCAGTACTTC
CASSSPSQETQYF
>few|TRBD1|TRBJ1-2|TRBV5-6
TGTGCCAGCAGCCCCGGGACAGGGGGCGACTATGGCTACACCTTC
CASSPGTGGDYGYTF
>few|.|TRBJ1-1|TRBV6-5
TGTGCCAGCAGTTACTCTGGCAGCCACACTGAAGCTTTCTTT
CASSYSGSHTEAFF
>.|.|TRBJ1-2|TRBV4-3
TGCGCCAGCAGCCAGGGACGCTCAGCAAATGGCTACACCTTC
CASSQGRSANGYTF
>.|TRBD1|TRBJ1-2|TRBV27
TGTGCCAGCAGTTTATCGGGACAGGGGGCGCGTGGCTACACCTTC
CASSLSGQGARGYTF
>.|.|TRBJ1-6|TRBV4-1
TGCGCCAGCAGCTACCAGGGTACTGGTTCACCCCTCCACTTT
CASSYQGTGSPLHF
>.|TRBD1|TRBJ1-6|TRBV4-1
TGCGCCAGCAGCCAACCGGGACAGGGGGATTCACCCCTCCACTTT
CASSQPGQGDSPLHF
>few|.|TRBJ1-3|TRBV2
TGTGCCAGCAGGGACAGACTTGGAAACACCATATATTTT
CASRDRLGNTIYF
>.|.|TRBJ2-7|TRBV4-1
TGCGCCAGCAGCCAGGGGTCCTACGAGCAGTACTTC
CASSQGSYEQYF
>few|.|TRBJ2-2|TRBV5-4
TGTGCCAGCAGCTTGGGCGGCGGGGAGCTGTTTTTT
CASSLGGGELFF
>.|TRBD1|TRBJ2-3|TRBV5-1
TGCGCCAGCAGCTCCCACTCTGGACAGGGGGCAGATACGCAGTATTTT
CASSSHSGQGADTQYF
>few|TRBD2|TRBJ2-3|TRBV29-1
TGCAGCGTTGACGGGCTAGCGGGGGGGCTGAGCACAGATACGCAGTATTTT
CSVDGLAGGLSTDTQYF
>.|.|TRBJ2-7|TRBV30
TGTGCCTATCTGACCCTCTCCTACGAGCAGTACTTC
CAYLTLSYEQYF
>.|TRBD1|TRBJ2-5|TRBV29-1
TGCAGCGTTGGACAGGGAGAGACCCAGTACTTC
CSVGQGETQYF
>.|TRBD1|TRBJ2-1|TRBV11-1
TGTGCCAGCAGCTTTGGGACAGAGTACAATGAGCAGTTCTTC
CASSFGTEYNEQFF
>few|.|TRBJ2-2|TRBV7-9
TGTGCCAGCAGCTTGGAGGACAGCTCAAGCGGGGAGCTGTTTTTT
CASSLEDSSSGELFF
>.|.|TRBJ1-6|TRBV30
TGTGCCTGGGGCTCGACCGCGGCATCACCCCTCCACTTT
CAWGSTAASPLHF
>few|.|TRBJ2-1|TRBV6-1
TGTGCCAGCAGTGAAGAACCGGCTAGAAGTGGGTACAATGAGCAGTTCTTC
CASSEEPARSGYNEQFF
>.|.|TRBJ2-7|TRBV4-1
TGCGCCAGCAGCCAAGAAGCAGGGGGGGACGCCTACGAGCAGTACTTC
CASSQEAGGDAYEQYF
>.|TRBD1|TRBJ1-2|TRBV29-1
TGCAGCGTTGAAGACTCGGGACAGGGGGGAAATGGCTACACCTTC
CSVEDSGQGGNGYTF
>.|TRBD2|TRBJ2-1|TRBV7-9
TGTGCCAGCAGCCAAATCGGGGGGTTCAATGAGCAGTTCTTC
CASSQIGGFNEQFF
>few|.|TRBJ1-4|TRBV7-9
TGTGCCAGCAGCTTAGGGGGAGGTGAAAAACTGTTTTTT
CASSLGGGEKLFF